A single sample is the source of the 29 T cell receptor beta chains below, sequenced in a study of prognosis after radiotherapy for stage I lung cancer. Multiplex PCR, run in two rounds, amplified TCR beta CDR3 from genomic DNA. Primers targeting each individual TRBV and TRBJ gene were applied in first-round PCR. TCRdb called the multiplex PCR reads again in MiXCR, with one record for every CDR3 protein. The data contain around 26,000 distinct CDR3 sequences, about 45% of them singletons. The source material was PBMCs, sampled before or after stereotactic body radiation therapy (not recorded which). Receptors originate from a donor over 45 with non-small cell lung cancer.

In the case of this clonotype: A read error is likely here: a far larger clone is one base away. The rearrangement uses TRBV6-4 and TRBJ2-7; possible D gene TRBD1, 5 bases. Germline values: CDR1 MRHNA, CDR2 SNTAGT. The CDR3 is 15 amino acids. The CDR3 loop is CASSYSSAGSNEQYF. As DNA, the CDR3 is TGTGCCAGCAGTTACTCGAGTGCAGGGTCCAACGAGCAGTACTTC.

The chain links TRBV5-1 to TRBJ2-3; the D is unclear. Germline CDR1 is SGHRS and CDR2 is YFSETQ. The CDR3 sequence is 15 residues long. V lost 0 bases to trimming and J lost 0 bases, with 8 bases between them. DNA of the CDR3: TGCGCCAGCAGCTTGGAAGGGTCGAGCACAGATACGCAGTATTTT. Residues: CASSLEGSSTDTQYF.

The rearrangement uses TRBV3-1 and TRBJ1-3; D remains unclear. The CDR3 covers 14 residues. Germline V gene data show CDR1 as LGHDT and CDR2 as YNNKEL (reference sequence). Trimming took 4 bases from V and 0 from J, leaving 7 bases between them. CDR3 sequence: CASSLRNSGNTIYF. As DNA, the CDR3 is TGTGCCAGCAGCCTCCGGAACTCTGGAAACACCATATATTTT.

The gene calls are TRBV6-1 and TRBJ2-1, with 9 bases lining up with TRBD1. This CDR3 is 15 amino acids long. CDR1 is MNHNS, CDR2 SASEGT, per germline. Trimming removed 5 bases from V and 5 bases from J; junction bases left unmatched: 7. The CDR3 reads CASSPGQGINNEQFF. CDR3 nucleotides: TGTGCCAGCAGTCCGGGACAGGGTATCAACAATGAGCAGTTCTTC.

This clonotype was seen ten or more times. V usage is TRBV7-6 and J usage is TRBJ2-3; D ambiguous. Germline V gives CDR1 SGHVS, CDR2 FNYEAQ. This CDR3 is 17 amino acids long. Trimming pared 1 base from V and 6 bases from J, leaving 20 bases between. DNA for the CDR3: TGTGCCAGCAGCTTAGATAGTGCCTACCACCCCCCGGATACGCAGTATTTT. It yields the protein CASSLDSAYHPPDTQYF.

The chain couples TRBV30 to TRBJ2-2; tentatively, D is TRBD2 (6 bases). Germline-derived CDR1 and CDR2 are GTSNPN and SVGIG (reference sequence). The CDR3 spans 14 residues. Trimming removed 0 bases at V and 5 bases at J, with 10 bases between. The CDR3 nucleotides are TGTGCCTGGAGTGTAAGCGGGTCGACCGGGGAGCTGTTTTTT. Translation: CAWSVSGSTGELFF.

This clonotype was counted many times. The chain employs TRBV12-3 or TRBV12-4 and TRBJ1-5, with a tentative D call TRBD1 (5 bases). This CDR3 contains 15 residues. V was cut by 4 bases and J by 1 base, with 11 bases left in between. The CDR3 loop is CASSSRQNSNQPQHF. CDR3 DNA: TGTGCCAGCAGTTCAAGACAGAACAGCAATCAGCCCCAGCATTTT.

This clonotype was observed at least ten times. J is TRBJ1-4 and V is TRBV7-9; D remains ambiguous. CDR1 is SEHNR, CDR2 FQNEAQ, per germline (reference sequence). This CDR3 contains 12 residues. Trimming took 5 bases from V and 7 from J, leaving 8 bases between them. CDR3 amino acids: CASSVRGEKLFF. CDR3 DNA sequence: TGTGCCAGCAGCGTTCGGGGTGAAAAACTGTTTTTT.

This clonotype is labeled as medium-sized. The chain carries TRBV6-5 and TRBJ2-3, with 10 nucleotides matching TRBD2. CDR3 length: 17 residues. Trimming at V came to 2 bases and at J to 2 bases, leaving 7 bases not matched to a gene. CDR1 is MNHEY and CDR2 is SVGAGI in the germline V gene. The CDR3 DNA reads as TGTGCCAGCAGTTACGGAGGGCTAGCGGGGGCCACAGATACGCAGTATTTT. It encodes CASSYGGLAGATDTQYF.

A note on this clonotype: This CDR3 fails to terminate in the conserved phenylalanine or tryptophan, so it likely reflects a read error. This chain uses TRBV19 with TRBJ1-1; D possibly corresponds to TRBD1 (6 bases). The CDR3 spans 15 residues. From germline, CDR1 is LNHDA and CDR2 SQIVND (reference sequence). Trimming pared 1 base from V and 6 bases from J, leaving 15 bases between. The CDR3: CASSIGAGAGAEAFS. In DNA form, the CDR3 reads TGTGCCAGTAGTATAGGGGCGGGGGCGGGTGCTGAAGCTTTCTCT.

To note about this clonotype: With a much larger clone just one base away, this may be a read error. The chain combines TRBV5-4 with TRBJ2-7; 7 nucleotides agree with TRBD2. The CDR3 is 15 residues long. Germline V gene data show CDR1 as SGHNT and CDR2 as YYREEE (reference sequence). V lost 2 bases, J lost 5 bases, and 10 bases stayed unmatched. CDR3 DNA sequence: TGTGCCAGCAGCTTCGCTGTGGGGAGGGCCCACGAGCAGTACTTC. It specifies CASSFAVGRAHEQYF. The complete variable domain, with remaining parts taken from reference TRBV5-4 and TRBJ2-7, reads ETGVTQSPTHLIKTRGQQVTLRCSSQSGHNTVSWYQQALGQGPQFIFQYYREEENGRGNFPPRFSGLQFPNYSSELNVNALELDDSALYLCASSFAVGRAHEQYFGPGTRLTVT.

This chain joins TRBV20-1 and TRBJ2-7, with TRBD2 identical over 13 bases. V shed 2 bases, J shed 8 bases, and the junction held 9 bases outside the gene matches. The germline gives CDR1 DFQATT, CDR2 SNEGSKA (reference sequence). CDR3 length: 15 amino acids. CDR3 nucleotides: TGCAGTGCTAGACAACTAGCGGGAGGGCCTTTCAAGCAGTACTTC. This codes for CSARQLAGGPFKQYF.

Turning to this clonotype: A far larger clone differs by one base, so this is likely a read error. This sequence joins TRBV6-8 and TRBJ2-3; D remains unclear. From germline, CDR1 is MNHGY and CDR2 SAAAGT. The CDR3 contains 14 residues. CDR3 sequence: CASRETKSTHTQYF. The CDR3, as DNA: TGTGCCAGCAGAGAGACCAAGAGCACACATACGCAGTATTTT.

This clonotype was counted many times. One junction end disagrees with the germline gene, perhaps due to a read error. V usage is TRBV6-4 and J usage is TRBJ2-1; D is perhaps TRBD1 or TRBD2 (6 bases each). Germline CDR1 reads MRHNA; CDR2 reads SNTAGT. The CDR3 has 15 residues. CDR3 amino acids: CASSYSGASYNEQFF. CDR3 nucleotides: TGTGCCAGCAGTTACTCGGGGGCATCCTACAATGAGCAGTTCTTC.

This clonotype was observed a single time. Likely a read error: the CDR3 ends without its conserved phenylalanine or tryptophan. The V gene is TRBV3-1, the J gene TRBJ1-1, with D unclear. The germline CDR1 and CDR2 sequences are LGHDT and YNNKEL (reference sequence). V lost 1 base and J 4 bases, leaving 7 bases between the germline ends. This CDR3 spans 13 amino acids. CDR3 protein: CASSQGHLTEAFI. The CDR3, as DNA: TGTGCCAGCAGCCAAGGGCACCTCACTGAAGCTTTCATT.

The genes are TRBV6-1 and TRBJ2-7, with D tentatively TRBD2 (6 bases). Germline V gene lookup returns CDR1 MNHNS and CDR2 SASEGT. The CDR3 contains 11 residues. The V end was cut by 6 bases, the J end by 6 bases, with 9 bases between. The CDR3: CASSRESEQYF. CDR3 coding DNA: TGTGCCAGCAGCCGGGAGAGCGAGCAGTACTTC.

The CDR3 spells CASSPTFGSYTF. CDR3 DNA: TGTGCCAGCAGTCCGACATTTGGCAGCTACACCTTC. The chain combines TRBV6-2 or TRBV6-3 with TRBJ1-2; no definite D call. Germline CDR1 and CDR2: MNHEY and SVGEGT. The CDR3 length is 12 residues. V was pared by 5 bases and J by 9 bases, with 13 bases between.

The sample holds many counts of this clonotype. The chain has TRBV19 and TRBJ2-3; perhaps D is TRBD1 or TRBD2 (5 bases each). The CDR3 extends over 14 amino acids. From germline, CDR1 is LNHDA and CDR2 SQIVND (reference sequence). V lost 5 bases to trimming and J lost 6 bases, with 15 bases between them. The CDR3 nucleotides read TGTGCCAGTAGTCCCGGGACGCGAGGGGATACGCAGTATTTT. This encodes CASSPGTRGDTQYF.

This clonotype occurred a few times. This may come from a read error, since a much larger clone is one base off. No conserved phenylalanine or tryptophan ends this CDR3, so it is likely a read error. The chain is built from TRBV4-2 and TRBJ1-5, with 10 positions matching TRBD1. J lost 6 bases, V lost 5 bases, and 7 bases had no gene match. CDR1 LGHNA and CDR2 YNFKEQ come from the germline V gene. CDR3 size: 15 residues. CDR3 nucleotide sequence: TGTGCCAGCAGCTCGACAGGGGGCGGAGGTCAGCCCCAGCATTTG. Protein sequence: CASSSTGGGGQPQHL.

This clonotype was found many times. The chain uses TRBV28 and TRBJ2-3, with D perhaps TRBD2 (6 bases). This CDR3 is 14 amino acids long. Germline V gene lookup returns CDR1 MDHEN and CDR2 SYDVKM. Trimming stripped 9 bases from V and 0 bases from J, with 13 bases between. The CDR3 nucleotides read TGTGCCAGTAAGTGGGCGGGGAGCACAGATACGCAGTATTTT. Encoded protein: CASKWAGSTDTQYF.

A word on this clonotype: The junction does not match germline at one end; this may be a read error. This chain joins TRBV10-3 and TRBJ2-5, with TRBD2 as a possible D gene (5 bases). The CDR3 contains 15 residues. Germline CDR1 reads ENHRY; CDR2 reads SYGVKD. This chain's CDR3 is CATGTDAVVQETKYF. In nucleotides, the CDR3 is TGTGCCACGGGAACCGACGCAGTGGTTCAAGAGACCAAGTACTTC.

V is TRBV24-1 and J is TRBJ2-1, with D possibly TRBD2 on 5 matching bases. The germline V and J ends were trimmed by 0 bases and 6 bases, with 14 bases remaining between them. The CDR3 sequence is 16 residues long. Germline CDR1 reads KGHDR; CDR2 reads SFDVKD. The chain's CDR3 is CATSDLSGSYPNEQFF. The DNA for the CDR3 is TGTGCCACCAGTGATTTGTCGGGATCGTACCCCAATGAGCAGTTCTTC.

This clonotype was counted many times. The chain combines TRBV3-1 with TRBJ2-1; D is possibly TRBD1 (6 bases). Germline V CDR1 and CDR2: LGHDT, YNNKEL (reference sequence). The CDR3 loop spans 12 amino acids. Trimming shortened V by 5 bases and J by 7 bases, and 9 bases separated the two germline ends. CDR3 residues: CASSTRGNEQFF. The CDR3 DNA reads TGTGCCAGCAGCACGAGGGGGAATGAGCAGTTCTTC.

To note about this clonotype: The junction departs from the called germline gene at one end, perhaps through a read error. The chain joins TRBV6-2 or TRBV6-3 to TRBJ2-5, with D possibly called TRBD1 or TRBD2 (5 bases each). Germline V lookup: CDR1 MNHEY, CDR2 SVGEGT. The CDR3 runs to 16 residues. The CDR3 sequence is CATSETPGRRRETHYF. The CDR3 bases are TGTGCCACCAGTGAAACGCCGGGACGGAGAAGGGAGACCCATTACTTC.

This chain uses TRBV4-1 with TRBJ1-5; weak D call: TRBD1 (6 bases). Between the trimmed V and J ends, which lost 4 bases and 8 bases, there was a span of 21 bases. The length of the CDR3 is 16 residues. CDR1 and CDR2 (germline): MGHRA, YSYEKL. The CDR3 DNA is TGCGCCAGCAGCCGCGTCCAGCAAGGCGGGGACAAGCCCCAGCATTTT. It specifies CASSRVQQGGDKPQHF.

This clonotype has a handful of counts. Being one base from a much bigger clone, this may be a read error. The chain recombines TRBV15 with TRBJ2-1; TRBD2 might be the D (5 bases). V lost 1 base, J lost 6 bases, and 22 bases lay in between. From germline, CDR1 is LNHNV and CDR2 YYDKDF (reference sequence). This CDR3 is 18 amino acids long. CDR3 loop: CATSRGPSGEWLCNEQFF. CDR3 nucleotide sequence: TGTGCCACCAGCAGAGGACCCTCCGGGGAATGGCTGTGCAATGAGCAGTTCTTC.

A remark on this clonotype: A far larger clone is a single base away, which makes a read error likely. This chain uses TRBV11-3 with TRBJ2-2, with no clear D. This CDR3 comprises 11 residues. Between the trimmed V and J ends, which lost 3 bases and 6 bases, there was a span of 2 bases. The germline CDR1 and CDR2 sequences are SGHNT and YENEEA. Here the CDR3 DNA reads TGTGCCAGCAGCTTGTCCGGGGAGCTGTTTTTT. It specifies CASSLSGELFF.

Notes on this clonotype: One base separates it from a far larger clone, so it is likely a read error. The rearrangement uses TRBV6-4 and TRBJ2-7, with D tentatively TRBD1 or TRBD2 (7 bases each). CDR3 length: 17 residues. V was clipped by 5 bases and J by 13 bases, with 33 bases between them. Germline V gene lookup returns CDR1 MRHNA and CDR2 SNTAGT. This CDR3 is CASSYFAERGPQGVHYF. The CDR3 DNA sequence: TGTGCCAGCAGTTACTTTGCGGAGCGGGGACCCCAGGGGGTGCATTACTTC.

This clonotype was observed at least ten times. The CDR3 DNA sequence: TGTGCCAGCAGTCCCCGACAGGGATCGAGCAATCAGCCCCAGCATTTT. It specifies CASSPRQGSSNQPQHF. The chain has TRBV28 and TRBJ1-5; 7 bases are a match to TRBD1. The CDR3 consists of 16 residues. Germline V gene sequence: CDR1 MDHEN, CDR2 SYDVKM. Trimming took 5 bases from V and 1 from J; bases not matched to a gene: 8.